Following are 4 T cell receptor beta chains from one sample sequenced in a study of CD8 T cells in Susac syndrome (dated by TCRdb to the late 2010s). The method was the immunoSEQ multiplex PCR assay. RNA was extracted with the RNeasy kit and about 0.5 to 1 ug was reverse transcribed using random hexamers. The public reads were run again by TCRdb, first through fastp at Q25 and then through MiXCR, and only productive beta chains were kept. Here each entry gathers all rows of one CDR3 protein and keeps the most common genes and DNA. The sample table shows under 300,000 distinct CDR3 sequences, and almost 97% are seen once. About 0.095% of the sample lies in the top ten. Sequencing input: CD4+ T cells from PBMCs. The receptor source for this set is a human donor with Susac syndrome.

This chain joins TRBV12-3 or TRBV12-4 and TRBJ2-5; 8 nucleotides agree with TRBD2. V lost 5 bases, J lost 2 bases, and 7 bases stayed unmatched. The CDR3 spans 15 residues. CDR3 loop: CASSISASGQETQYF. For the CDR3, the DNA is TGTGCCAGCAGTATCTCAGCTAGCGGGCAAGAGACCCAGTACTTC.

This clonotype was counted a single time. J is TRBJ1-2 and V is TRBV24-1; D is ambiguous. Deletions cut 4 bases from V and 8 bases from J, with 10 bases between. The CDR3 is 12 amino acids. Germline values: CDR1 KGHDR, CDR2 SFDVKD. CDR3 DNA sequence: TGTGCCACCAGTGAGGTGGGAAACGGCTACACCTTC. Amino acids: CATSEVGNGYTF.

The J gene is TRBJ1-5, the V gene TRBV20-1; 8 bases map to TRBD1. CDR3 length equals 15 residues. CDR1 is DFQATT and CDR2 is SNEGSKA in the germline V gene (reference sequence). The J segment lost 7 bases and the V segment lost 2 bases, leaving 10 bases of the junction unmatched. CDR3 protein: CSARSRDRPAQPQHF. The CDR3 region has the DNA TGCAGTGCTAGATCACGGGACAGGCCGGCCCAGCCCCAGCATTTT.

This rearrangement joins TRBV5-4 to TRBJ2-3; D call uncertain. Per the germline V gene, CDR1 is SGHNT and CDR2 is YYREEE (reference sequence). This CDR3 has 12 residues. Deletions cut 4 bases from V and 10 bases from J, with 13 bases between. The chain's CDR3 is CASSPTGFPQYF. DNA of the CDR3: TGTGCCAGCAGCCCGACGGGCTTCCCGCAGTATTTT.